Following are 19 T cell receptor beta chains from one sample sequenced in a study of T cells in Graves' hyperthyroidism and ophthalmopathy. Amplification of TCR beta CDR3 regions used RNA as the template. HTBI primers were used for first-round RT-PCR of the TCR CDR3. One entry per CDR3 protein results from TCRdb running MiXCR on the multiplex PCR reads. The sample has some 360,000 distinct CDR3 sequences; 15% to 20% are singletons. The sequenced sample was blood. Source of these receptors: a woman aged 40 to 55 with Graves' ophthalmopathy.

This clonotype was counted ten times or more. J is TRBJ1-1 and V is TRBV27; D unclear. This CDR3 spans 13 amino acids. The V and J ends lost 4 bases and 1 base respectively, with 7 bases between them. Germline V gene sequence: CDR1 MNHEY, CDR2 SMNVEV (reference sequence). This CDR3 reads CASSYRKNTEAFF. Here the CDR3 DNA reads TGTGCCAGCAGTTACCGGAAGAACACTGAAGCTTTCTTT.

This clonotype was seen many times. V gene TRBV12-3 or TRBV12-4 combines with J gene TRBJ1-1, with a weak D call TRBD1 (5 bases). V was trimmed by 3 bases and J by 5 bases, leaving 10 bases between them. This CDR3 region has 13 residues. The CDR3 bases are TGTGCCAGCAGTTTGGGGGGATGGACTGAAGCTTTCTTT. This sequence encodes CASSLGGWTEAFF.

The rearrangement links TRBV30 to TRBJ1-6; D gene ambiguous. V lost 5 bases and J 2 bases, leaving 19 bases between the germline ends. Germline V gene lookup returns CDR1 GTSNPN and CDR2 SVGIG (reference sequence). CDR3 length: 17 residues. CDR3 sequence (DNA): TGTGCCTGGTCTCCGGACTCATCAATGGCCTATAATTCACCCCTCCACTTT. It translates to CAWSPDSSMAYNSPLHF.

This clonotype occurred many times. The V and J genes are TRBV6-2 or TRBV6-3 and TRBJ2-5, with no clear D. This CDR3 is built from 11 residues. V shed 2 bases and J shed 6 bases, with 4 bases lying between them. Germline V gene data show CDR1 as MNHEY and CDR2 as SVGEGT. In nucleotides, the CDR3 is TGTGCCAGCAGTTACGCCAAGACCCAGTACTTC. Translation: CASSYAKTQYF.

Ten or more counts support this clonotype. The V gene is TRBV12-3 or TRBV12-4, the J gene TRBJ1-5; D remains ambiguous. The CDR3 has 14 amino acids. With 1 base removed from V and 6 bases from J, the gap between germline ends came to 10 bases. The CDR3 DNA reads TGTGCCAGCAGTTTAGTGGGTACGGGTCAGCCCCAGCATTTT. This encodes CASSLVGTGQPQHF.

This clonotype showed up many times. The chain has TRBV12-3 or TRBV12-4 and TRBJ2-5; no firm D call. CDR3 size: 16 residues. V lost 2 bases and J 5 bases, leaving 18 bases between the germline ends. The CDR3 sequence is CASSLSLGGALETQYF. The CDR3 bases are TGTGCCAGCAGTTTAAGTCTGGGTGGCGCCCTTGAGACCCAGTACTTC.

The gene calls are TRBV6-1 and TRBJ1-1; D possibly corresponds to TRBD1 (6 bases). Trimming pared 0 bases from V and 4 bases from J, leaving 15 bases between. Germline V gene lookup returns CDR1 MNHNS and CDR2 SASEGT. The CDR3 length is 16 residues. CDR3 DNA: TGTGCCAGCAGTGAAGCGGGGCGGGGGGCGACCACTGAAGCTTTCTTT. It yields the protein CASSEAGRGATTEAFF.

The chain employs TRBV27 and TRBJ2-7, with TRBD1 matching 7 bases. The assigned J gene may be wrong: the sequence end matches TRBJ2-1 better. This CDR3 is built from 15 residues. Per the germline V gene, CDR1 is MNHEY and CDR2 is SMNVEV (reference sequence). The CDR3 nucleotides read TGTGCCAGCAAGGGTCTGGCACAGGGGAAGTACGAGCAGTTCTTC. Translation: CASKGLAQGKYEQFF.

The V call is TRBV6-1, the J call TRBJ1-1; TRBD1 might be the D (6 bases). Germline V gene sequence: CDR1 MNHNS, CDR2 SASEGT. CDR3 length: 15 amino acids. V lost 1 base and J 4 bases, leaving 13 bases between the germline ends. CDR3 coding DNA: TGTGCCAGCAGTGAAGTTGGGGGCAGGGCCACTGAAGCTTTCTTT. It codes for CASSEVGGRATEAFF.

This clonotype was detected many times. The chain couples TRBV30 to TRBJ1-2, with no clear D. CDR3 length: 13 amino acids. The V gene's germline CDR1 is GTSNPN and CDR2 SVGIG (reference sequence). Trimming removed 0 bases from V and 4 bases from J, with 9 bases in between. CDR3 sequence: CAWSVKGLYGYTF. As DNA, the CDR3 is TGTGCCTGGAGTGTAAAGGGTCTCTATGGCTACACCTTC. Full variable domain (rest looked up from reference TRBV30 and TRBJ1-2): SQTIHQWPATLVQPVGSPLSLECTVEGTSNPNLYWYRQAAGRGLQLLFYSVGIGQISSEVPQNLSASRPQDRQFILSSKKLLLSDSGFYLCAWSVKGLYGYTFGSGTRLTVV.

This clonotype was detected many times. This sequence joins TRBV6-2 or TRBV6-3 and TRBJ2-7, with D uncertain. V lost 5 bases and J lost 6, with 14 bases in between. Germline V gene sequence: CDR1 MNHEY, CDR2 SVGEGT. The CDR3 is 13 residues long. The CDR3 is CASSIDWSGEQYF. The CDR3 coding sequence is TGTGCCAGCAGTATAGACTGGTCCGGCGAGCAGTACTTC.

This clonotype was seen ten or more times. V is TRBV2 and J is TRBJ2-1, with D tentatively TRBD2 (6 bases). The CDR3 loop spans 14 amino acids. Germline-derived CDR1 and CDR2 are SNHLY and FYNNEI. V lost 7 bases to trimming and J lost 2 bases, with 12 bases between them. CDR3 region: CASNLATTYNEQFF. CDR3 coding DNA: TGTGCCAGCAATCTAGCGACAACCTACAATGAGCAGTTCTTC.

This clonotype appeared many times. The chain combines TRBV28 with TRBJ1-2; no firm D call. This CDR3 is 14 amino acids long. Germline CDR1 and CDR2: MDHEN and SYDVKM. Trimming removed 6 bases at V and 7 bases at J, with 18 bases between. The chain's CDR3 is CASSSSTHSGGYTF. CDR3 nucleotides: TGTGCCAGCAGCTCATCGACGCATTCGGGTGGCTACACCTTC.

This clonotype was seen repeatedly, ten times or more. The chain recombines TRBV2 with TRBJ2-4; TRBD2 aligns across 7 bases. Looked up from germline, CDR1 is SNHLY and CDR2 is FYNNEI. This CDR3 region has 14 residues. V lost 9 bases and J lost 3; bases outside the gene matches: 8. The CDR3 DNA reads TGTGCCAGTATGCGGGAGTGGGTCAAAAACATTCAGTACTTC. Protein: CASMREWVKNIQYF.

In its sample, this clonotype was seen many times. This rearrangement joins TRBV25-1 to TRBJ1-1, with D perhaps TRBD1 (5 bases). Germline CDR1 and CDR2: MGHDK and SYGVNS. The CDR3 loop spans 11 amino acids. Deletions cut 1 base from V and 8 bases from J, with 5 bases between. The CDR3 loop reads CASSESGEAFF. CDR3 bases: TGTGCCAGCAGTGAATCAGGGGAAGCTTTCTTT.

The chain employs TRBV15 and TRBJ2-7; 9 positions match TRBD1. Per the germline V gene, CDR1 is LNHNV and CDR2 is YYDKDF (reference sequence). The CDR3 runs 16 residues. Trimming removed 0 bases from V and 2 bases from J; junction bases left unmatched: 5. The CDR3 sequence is CATSREGTGRAYEQYF. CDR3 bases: TGTGCCACCAGCAGAGAAGGGACAGGGAGGGCCTACGAGCAGTACTTC.

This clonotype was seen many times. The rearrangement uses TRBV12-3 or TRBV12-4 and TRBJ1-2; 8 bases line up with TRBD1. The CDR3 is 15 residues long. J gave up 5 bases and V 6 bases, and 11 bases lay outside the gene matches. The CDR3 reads CASRPGTGIWYGYTF. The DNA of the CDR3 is TGTGCCAGCAGACCCGGGACAGGAATTTGGTATGGCTACACCTTC.

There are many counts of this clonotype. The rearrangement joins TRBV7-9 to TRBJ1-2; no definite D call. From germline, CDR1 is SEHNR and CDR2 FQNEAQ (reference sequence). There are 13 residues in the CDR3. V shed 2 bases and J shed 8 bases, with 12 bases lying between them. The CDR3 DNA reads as TGTGCCAGCAGCTTATCCCCGAGTGGGGGCTACACCTTC. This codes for CASSLSPSGGYTF.

CDR3 sequence reads: CATSDRTGRGETQYF. Written as DNA, the CDR3 is TGTGCCACCAGTGATAGGACAGGGAGGGGAGAGACCCAGTACTTC. V usage is TRBV24-1 and J usage is TRBJ2-5; D may be TRBD1 (8 bases). V lost 3 bases and J lost 4, with 14 bases in between. The germline V gene encodes CDR1 KGHDR and CDR2 SFDVKD. This CDR3 comprises 15 residues.